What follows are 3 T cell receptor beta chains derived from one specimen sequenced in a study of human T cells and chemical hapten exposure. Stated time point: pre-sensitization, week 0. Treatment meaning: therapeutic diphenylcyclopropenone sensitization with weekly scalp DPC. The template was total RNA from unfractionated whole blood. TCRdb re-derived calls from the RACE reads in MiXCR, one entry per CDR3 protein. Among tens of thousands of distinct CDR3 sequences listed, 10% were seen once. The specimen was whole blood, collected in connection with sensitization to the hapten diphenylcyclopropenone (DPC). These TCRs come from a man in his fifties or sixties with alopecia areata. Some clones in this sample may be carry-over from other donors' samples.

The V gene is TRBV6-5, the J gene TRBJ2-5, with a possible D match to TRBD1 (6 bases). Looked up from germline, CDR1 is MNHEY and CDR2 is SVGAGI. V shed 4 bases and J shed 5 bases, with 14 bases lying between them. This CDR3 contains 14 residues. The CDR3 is CASSSNYRVETQYF. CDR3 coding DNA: TGTGCCAGCAGTTCTAATTACAGGGTTGAGACCCAGTACTTC.

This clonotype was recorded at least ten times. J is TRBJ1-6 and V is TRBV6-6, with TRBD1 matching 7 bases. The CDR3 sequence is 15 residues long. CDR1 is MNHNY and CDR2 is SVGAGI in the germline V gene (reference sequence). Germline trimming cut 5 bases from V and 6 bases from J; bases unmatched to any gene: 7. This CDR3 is CASSGTGAGNSPLHF. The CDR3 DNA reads TGTGCCAGCAGTGGAACAGGGGCGGGTAATTCACCCCTCCACTTT.

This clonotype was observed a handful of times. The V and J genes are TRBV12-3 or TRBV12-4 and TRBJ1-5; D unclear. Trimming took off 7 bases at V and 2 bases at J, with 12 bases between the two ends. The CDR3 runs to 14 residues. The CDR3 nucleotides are TGTGCCAGCACCTTTTCGGGCGGCAATCAGCCCCAGCATTTT. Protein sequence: CASTFSGGNQPQHF.